This T cell receptor beta chain was sequenced during a study of preoperative IRX-2 immunotherapy in early breast cancer. The assay was immunoSEQ multiplex PCR, and TCRdb's table has in-frame clones only and misses some. The data hold more than 20,000 clones, with roughly 80% observed a single time. Trimming cost V 6 bases and J 1 base, with 12 bases left between them. The CDR3 sequence is 14 residues long. Described treatment: preoperative locoregional IRX-2 cytokine immunotherapy. This phase Ib study tested locoregional IRX-2 cytokine immunotherapy given before surgery. This specimen was lymph node tissue, taken before IRX-2 immunotherapy. The receptor was isolated from a human donor with breast cancer. The genes are TRBV23-1 and TRBJ1-1; no definite D call. TRBV23-1 is designated an ORF whose function remains uncertain. This CDR3 reads CASSQDVRNTEAFF. CDR3 bases: TGCGCCAGCAGCCAAGATGTCCGGAACACTGAAGCTTTCTTT.